This TCR beta chain was recorded in a study of identical twins (dated by TCRdb to 2015 to 2016). About the full investigation: TCR alpha and beta repertoires from monozygotic twins, unrelated adults of various ages and cord blood were deep-sequenced to test whether fetal clonotypes persist. To rule out contamination, the twin experiments were replicated at different times with different library preparation protocols. Study-level results and caveats: Fewer insertions were carried by abundant cord blood beta clonotypes, a similar but weaker trend appeared in young adult naive repertoires, and no such trend appeared in memory repertoires. Excess twin sharing in beta out-of-frame sequences was weaker because fewer shared sequences lowered the signal-to-noise ratio. In monozygotic twins, out-of-frame TCR alpha sharing was systematically underestimated by recombination models, although the models agreed with sharing between unrelated individuals. Compared with coincidental sharing between unrelated individuals, an excess of low generation-probability sequences was observed among out-of-frame TCR alpha sequences shared between twins. Invariant T cells such as MAIT and iNKT could partly confound zero-insertion analyses, although diverse VJ usage argued against such confounding for most clonotypes. Conclusions relied on cross-sectional statistical analysis, since the same donors could not be followed over many years.

All donors were healthy Caucasians. Three pairs of female monozygotic twins, all aged roughly 18 to 29 years, were included in the twin cohort. Positive isolation kits from Invitrogen were used to isolate the CD4+ and CD8+ T cell populations. Looking up the germline V gene yields CDR1 SGHTA and CDR2 FQGNSA. Taken from cysteine to phenylalanine, the CDR3 has 15 residues. Only the CDR3 DNA is retained, 45 bases long and in frame from the first base. The V and J ends are trimmed by 4 bases and 2 bases, leaving 13 bases between them. The library was produced with 5' RACE. This sample was sequenced with an Illumina HiSeq 2000. Template switching introduced a universal primer binding site; the final cDNA contained a unique molecular identifier, enabling accurate counting of TCR cDNA molecules. First-strand cDNA for TCR alpha and beta chains was synthesized from specific primers in the conserved constant-segment region. To control for contamination, every cDNA library carried two barcodes: a SMART-Mk sample barcode plus Illumina barcodes. TruSeq adapter sequences along with Illumina sample barcodes were introduced in two successive PCR steps. The TCR alpha and beta cDNA libraries were sequenced on the Illumina HiSeq platform using custom primers. On the authors' methods: Raw reads were processed with MiGEC to extract unique molecular identifiers, and MiXCR was used to determine CDR3 positions. Recombination models were inferred per individual with the repgenHMM and IGoR tools using an EM algorithm. The analysis of shared clonotypes was done with the tcR package in R, with sharing normalized by the product of cloneset sizes. To study raw recombination free of thymic and clonal selection effects, out-of-frame nonproductive sequences were analyzed. TCRdb reworked the public reads: Q25 trimming with fastp, MiXCR clone assembly, productive beta chains retained. For every CDR3 protein sequence, its rows merge into one entry that carries the most common genes and DNA. Here the V and J calls rest on TCRdb's processing, not on the authors' analysis. The sample has over 200,000 distinct CDR3 sequences on record, 6.5% of them singletons. More than 14% of the sample lies in the top ten.

Of note for this clonotype: This receptor's antigen is unknown. The record has no base qualities; no much larger clone is one base away.

These same records also appear under a second study, on T cells expressing NK-cell markers. In that second paper, the authors write: Eight or nine donors provided sorted CD3+CD56+NKG2C+, CD3+CD56+NKG2C- and CD3+CD56-NKG2C+ T-cell subsets, whose TCR beta-chain repertoires were profiled. Seven of the eight sequenced donors were HCMV-seropositive and one was HCMV-seronegative. In several experiments an anti-gammadeltaTCR antibody was added to restrict sorting to alphabetaTCR-expressing T cells. In six donors, the dominant CD3+CD56+NKG2C+ clonotypes ranked among the top 10 CD8+ clonotypes, making up roughly 1.0-7.5% of CD8+ T cells. Those dominant clonotypes were again the most abundant among CD3+CD56-NKG2C+ cells in a handful of donors, at roughly 25-65%. Whether the expanded NKG2C-expressing T cell clones were specific for HCMV antigens was left unclear. All eight donors whose samples were sequenced were randomly selected healthy volunteers, three of them men and five women. A commercial ELISA kit detecting HCMV-specific IgG in serum was used to determine HCMV serostatus. MIGEC was used to demultiplex reads and group reads by UMI, and MiTCR was used to assemble and quantify clonotypes. To exclude erroneous sequences, any TCR cDNA sequence not supported by at least two reads was discarded. The tcR package was used for downstream repertoire analysis, and clonotypes were matched between fractions using CDR3 nucleotide sequence together with V segment. VDJmatch was used to annotate antigen specificity against VDJdb, with one amino acid substitution in CDR3 permitted.

The rearrangement combines TRBV7-2 with TRBJ2-3; TRBD2 is a possible D gene, resting on 5 matching bases. Sequenced: CD8+ T cells sorted from blood. The sequence was obtained from a woman in her late teens or twenties in good health. At the DNA level, the sequence is TGTGCCAGCAGCTCCTGGACTGAGCCCACAGATACGCAGTATTTT. Its translation reads: CASSSWTEPTDTQYF.